This T cell receptor beta chain was captured in a study of cytomegalovirus exposure and HLA in healthy donors. Study-wide background: A later analysis reported the 90 to 150 validation repertoires used the same platform as the roughly 700 first-cohort repertoires.

Turning to this clone: Its antigen is still unknown.

CDR3 length equals 14 residues. V lost 3 bases and J lost 8; bases outside the gene matches: 6. Germline-derived CDR1 and CDR2 are MNHEY and SMNVEV (reference sequence). Clones were sequenced by immunoSEQ multiplex PCR, and TCRdb holds only the in-frame ones, with some missing. The sample includes under 60,000 clones, 88% of them seen just once. Study-level points and caveats: The study labeled fewer than 200 TCR beta chains cytomegalovirus-associated.

Sample: PBMCs. V usage is TRBV27 and J usage is TRBJ2-1, with 8 bases identical to TRBD2. This receptor was obtained from a woman in her twenties or thirties in good health and CMV-seronegative. The CDR3 nucleotides read TGTGCCAGCAGTTTTCAGCGGGAGTATGATGAGCAGTTCTTC. Translating gives CASSFQREYDEQFF.